The subject of this entry is one T cell receptor beta chain. The data are from a study of OX40 agonist ivuxolimab in advanced cancers. CDR3 length: 13 amino acids. V dropped 2 bases and J dropped 4 bases, with 8 bases sitting between them. Germline CDR1 is MDHEN and CDR2 is SYDVKM. Generated by immunoSEQ multiplex PCR, the TCRdb table keeps only in-frame clones and is missing some. The sample lists 77,000 or so clones, around 92% occurring once. This receptor was identified in an adult with an advanced solid tumor such as melanoma, head and neck, liver or kidney cancer. The chain links TRBV28 to TRBJ1-2; the D gene is possibly TRBD1 (5 bases). The specimen comprised CD4+ or CD8+ T cells sorted from blood, sampled in a trial of the OX40 agonist ivuxolimab. The CDR3 region is CASSLEGSYGYTF. The CDR3 coding sequence is TGTGCCAGCAGTTTAGAGGGGAGCTATGGCTACACCTTC.